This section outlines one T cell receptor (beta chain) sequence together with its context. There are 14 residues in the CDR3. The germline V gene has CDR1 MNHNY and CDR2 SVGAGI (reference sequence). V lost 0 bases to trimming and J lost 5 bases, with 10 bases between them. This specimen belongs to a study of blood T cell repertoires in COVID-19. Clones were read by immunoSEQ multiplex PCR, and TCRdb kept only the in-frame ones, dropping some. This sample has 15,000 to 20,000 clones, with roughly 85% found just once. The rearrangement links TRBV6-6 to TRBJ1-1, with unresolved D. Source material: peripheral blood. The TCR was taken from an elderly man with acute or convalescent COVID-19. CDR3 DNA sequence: TGTGCCAGCAGTTACTCCGTGACGGGGACTGAAGCTTTCTTT. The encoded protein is CASSYSVTGTEAFF.